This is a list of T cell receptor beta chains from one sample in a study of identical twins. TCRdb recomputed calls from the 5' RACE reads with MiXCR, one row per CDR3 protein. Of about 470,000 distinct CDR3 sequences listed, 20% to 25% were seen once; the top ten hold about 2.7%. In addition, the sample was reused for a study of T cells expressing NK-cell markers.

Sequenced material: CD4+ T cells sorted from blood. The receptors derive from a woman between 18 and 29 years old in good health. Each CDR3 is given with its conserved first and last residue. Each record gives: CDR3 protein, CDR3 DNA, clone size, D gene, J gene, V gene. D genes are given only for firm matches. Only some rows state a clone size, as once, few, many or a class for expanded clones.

CDR3: CASSLSRGARKLFF; DNA: TGTGCCAGCAGCCTATCGCGGGGGGCGCGCAAACTGTTTTTT; size: few; D: -; J: TRBJ1-4; V: TRBV6-1
CDR3: CASSFSGGPSYEQYF; DNA: TGCGCCAGCAGCTTTAGCGGGGGCCCCTCCTACGAGCAGTACTTC; size: few; D: TRBD2; J: TRBJ2-7; V: TRBV5-1
CDR3: CASSLQGYIQYF; DNA: TGTGCCAGCAGCTTACAGGGGTACATTCAGTACTTC; size: -; D: -; J: TRBJ2-4; V: TRBV7-2
CDR3: CASSLVDRRNTEAFF; DNA: TGTGCCAGCAGCCTGGTGGACAGGCGGAACACTGAAGCTTTCTTT; size: few; D: TRBD1; J: TRBJ1-1; V: TRBV5-6
CDR3: CASSVDAGVGEQYF; DNA: TGTGCCAGCAGCGTAGATGCGGGAGTCGGAGAGCAGTACTTC; size: -; D: TRBD2; J: TRBJ2-7; V: TRBV9
CDR3: CASSYRVQPQHF; DNA: TGTGCCAGCAGTTACAGGGTTCAGCCCCAGCATTTT; size: few; D: -; J: TRBJ1-5; V: TRBV6-2/TRBV6-3
CDR3: CSAPLGGQNSPLHF; DNA: TGCAGTGCCCCGCTCGGGGGACAGAATTCACCCCTCCACTTT; size: -; D: TRBD1; J: TRBJ1-6; V: TRBV20-1
CDR3: CASSYGGNTQYF; DNA: TGCGCCAGCAGCTATGGTGGGAATACGCAGTATTTT; size: -; D: -; J: TRBJ2-3; V: TRBV5-1
CDR3: CSASGDSRRYNEQFF; DNA: TGCAGTGCTAGCGGCGACTCGAGGAGGTACAATGAGCAGTTCTTC; size: few; D: -; J: TRBJ2-1; V: TRBV20-1
CDR3: CASSQRTGSLGVYGYTF; DNA: TGTGCCAGCAGCCAGAGGACAGGGAGCTTGGGGGTCTATGGCTACACCTTC; size: few; D: TRBD1; J: TRBJ1-2; V: TRBV4-2